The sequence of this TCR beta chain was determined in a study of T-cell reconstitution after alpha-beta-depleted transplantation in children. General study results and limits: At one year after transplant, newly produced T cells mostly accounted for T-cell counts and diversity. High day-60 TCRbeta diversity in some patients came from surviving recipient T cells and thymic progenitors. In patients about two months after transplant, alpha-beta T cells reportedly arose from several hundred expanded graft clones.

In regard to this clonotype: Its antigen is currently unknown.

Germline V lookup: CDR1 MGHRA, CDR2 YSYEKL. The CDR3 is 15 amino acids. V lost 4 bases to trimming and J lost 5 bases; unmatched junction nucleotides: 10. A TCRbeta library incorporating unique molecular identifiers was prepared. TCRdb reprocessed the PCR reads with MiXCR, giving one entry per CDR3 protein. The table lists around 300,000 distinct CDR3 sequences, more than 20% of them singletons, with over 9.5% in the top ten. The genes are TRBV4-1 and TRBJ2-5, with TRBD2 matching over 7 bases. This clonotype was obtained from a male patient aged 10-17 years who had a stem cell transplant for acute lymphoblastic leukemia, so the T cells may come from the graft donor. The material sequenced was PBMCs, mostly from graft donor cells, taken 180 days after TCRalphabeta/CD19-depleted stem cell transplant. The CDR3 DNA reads TGCGCCAGCAGCCTCACCAGCGGGGCGGGGGAGACCCAGTACTTC. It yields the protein CASSLTSGAGETQYF.